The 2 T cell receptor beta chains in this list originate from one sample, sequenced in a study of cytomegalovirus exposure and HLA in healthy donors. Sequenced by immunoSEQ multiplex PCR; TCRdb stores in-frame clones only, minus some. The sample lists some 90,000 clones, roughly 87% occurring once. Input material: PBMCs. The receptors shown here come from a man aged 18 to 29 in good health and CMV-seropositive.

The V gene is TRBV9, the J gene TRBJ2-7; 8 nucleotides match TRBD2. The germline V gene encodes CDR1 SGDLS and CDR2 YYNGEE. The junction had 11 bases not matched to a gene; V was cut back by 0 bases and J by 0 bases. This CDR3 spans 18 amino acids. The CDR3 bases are TGTGCCAGCAGCGTAGCTGCAGATAGCGGGGCGAGCTCCTACGAGCAGTACTTC. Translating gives CASSVAADSGASSYEQYF.

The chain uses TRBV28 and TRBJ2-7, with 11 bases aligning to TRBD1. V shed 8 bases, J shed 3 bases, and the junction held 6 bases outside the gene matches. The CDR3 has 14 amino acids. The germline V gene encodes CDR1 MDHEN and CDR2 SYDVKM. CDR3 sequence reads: CASGPGQGDYEQYF. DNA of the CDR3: TGTGCCAGCGGGCCGGGACAGGGGGACTACGAGCAGTACTTC. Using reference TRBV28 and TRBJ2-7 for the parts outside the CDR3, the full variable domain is DVKVTQSSRYLVKRTGEKVFLECVQDMDHENMFWYRQDPGLGLRLIYFSYDVKMKEKGDIPEGYSVSREKKERFSLILESASTNQTSMYLCASGPGQGDYEQYFGPGTRLTVT.